Listed here is a single T cell receptor beta chain. Its antigen is currently unknown. V shed 6 bases and J 3 bases; nucleotides not matched to a gene: 9. CDR3 length: 16 residues. The germline V gene has CDR1 MNHEY and CDR2 SMNVEV (reference sequence). This sample is drawn from a study of shared clonotypes between healthy human individuals. Study-level points and caveats: The authors expected sequencing depth to affect clonotype sharing among donors.

At a deep level, the assay was run. Repertoires were generated with immunoSEQ multiplex PCR, while TCRdb's copy carries only in-frame clones and drops some. The table includes roughly 2.2 million clones, around 90% detected once. This sequence was found in a young man in good health. Some clones in this sample may be carry-over from other donors' samples. The gene calls are TRBV27 and TRBJ2-2; 8 positions agree with TRBD1. The sequenced sample consisted of naive CD4+ T cells from PBMCs. The subset is: CD45RA+ positively selected. This CDR3 reads CASRGTGTGHTGELFF. CDR3 DNA sequence: TGTGCCAGCAGGGGAACCGGGACAGGACACACCGGGGAGCTGTTTTTT.